This entry is about one TCR beta chain. This specimen belongs to a study of early stage breast cancer tumors. The assay was immunoSEQ multiplex PCR, and TCRdb's table has in-frame clones only and misses some. Counted here are around 30,000 clones, roughly 77% occurring once; the ten biggest clones make up 10%. This CDR3 has 14 residues. Germline CDR1 is SGHTA and CDR2 is FQGNSA. The V end lost 1 base, the J end lost 10 bases, and 14 bases lay between the germline ends. The gene calls are TRBV7-2 and TRBJ2-1; a weak D match, TRBD1 (6 bases). The sequenced sample was breast tumor tissue. This TCR derives from a person aged 30 to 40 with breast cancer. The CDR3 region has the DNA TGTGCCAGCAGCTTAGGGGGGTTGGGGGCCGAGCAGTTCTTC. This codes for CASSLGGLGAEQFF.